One and the same sample provided the 14 T cell receptor beta chains below, sequenced in a study of blood T cell repertoires in COVID-19. TCRdb's copy holds only in-frame clones and misses some; the assay was immunoSEQ multiplex PCR. The sample carries roughly 570,000 clones, roughly nine tenths recorded once. Sequenced sample: peripheral blood. The receptors stem from a woman aged 45-59 years with COVID-19, enrolled during active disease.

V usage is TRBV6-2 or TRBV6-3 and J usage is TRBJ1-2; 7 nucleotides align to TRBD1. In germline, CDR1 is MNHEY, CDR2 SVGEGT. The CDR3 length is 14 residues. V shed 2 bases and J 2 bases; nucleotides not matched to a gene: 2. The CDR3 nucleotides are TGTGCCAGCAGTTACGGGACAGTAAACTATGGCTACACCTTC. Protein sequence: CASSYGTVNYGYTF.

The chain joins TRBV5-6 to TRBJ1-2; 8 nucleotides match TRBD1. Germline assignment: CDR1 SGHDT and CDR2 YYEEEE. The CDR3 has 13 amino acids. The V segment lost 6 bases and the J segment 3 bases; nucleotides outside the gene matches: 4. The CDR3 DNA sequence: TGTGCCAGCAACCCGGACAGGGACTATGGCTACACCTTC. Amino acid sequence: CASNPDRDYGYTF.

This clone showed up just a few times. V is TRBV12-5 and J is TRBJ1-1, with 9 bases fitting TRBD1. Germline lookup yields CDR1 LGHNT and CDR2 FRNRAP. The CDR3 totals 15 residues. The V and J ends lost 6 bases and 11 bases, in that order; junction bases with no gene match: 16. CDR3: CASGLTTGGLEKAFF. In DNA form, the CDR3 reads TGTGCTAGTGGACTAACGACAGGGGGACTAGAGAAGGCTTTCTTT.

The chain has TRBV19 and TRBJ2-6; possibly TRBD1 for D (7 bases). Germline V gene lookup returns CDR1 LNHDA and CDR2 SQIVND (reference sequence). The CDR3 loop spans 17 amino acids. Deletions cut 6 bases from V and 0 bases from J, with 15 bases between. This CDR3 is CASSRGTAFSGANVLTF. The CDR3 nucleotides read TGTGCCAGTAGCCGGGGGACAGCCTTCTCTGGGGCCAACGTCCTGACTTTC.

The chain couples TRBV6-5 to TRBJ1-2; D uncertain. The CDR3 totals 13 residues. Germline CDR1 reads MNHEY; CDR2 reads SVGAGI. V shed 8 bases and J shed 8 bases, with 18 bases lying between them. The CDR3 sequence is CASGGSRLRGYTF. CDR3 DNA: TGTGCCAGCGGCGGGTCCAGGTTGCGCGGCTACACCTTC.

This chain connects TRBV2 to TRBJ1-1, with TRBD1 identical over 9 bases. Trimming took 7 bases from V and 2 from J; bases not matched to a gene: 2. CDR3 size: 13 residues. From germline, CDR1 is SNHLY and CDR2 FYNNEI. The CDR3 loop is CASTTGGNTEAFF. The CDR3 bases are TGTGCCAGCACTACAGGGGGCAACACTGAAGCTTTCTTT.

This chain joins TRBV19 and TRBJ1-2; TRBD1 aligns across 8 bases. This CDR3 has 14 amino acids. V was clipped by 6 bases and J by 5 bases; unmatched bases: 8. The germline CDR1 and CDR2 sequences are LNHDA and SQIVND (reference sequence). The CDR3 protein is CASSPGQGGYGYTF. CDR3 in DNA: TGTGCCAGTAGCCCCGGACAGGGCGGTTATGGCTACACCTTC. Based on the CDR3 plus reference TRBV19 and TRBJ1-2, the full variable domain is DGGITQSPKYLFRKEGQNVTLSCEQNLNHDAMYWYRQDPGQGLRLIYYSQIVNDFQKGDIAEGYSVSREKKESFPLTVTSAQKNPTAFYLCASSPGQGGYGYTFGSGTRLTVV.

This chain links TRBV27 with TRBJ2-7; 7 bases map to TRBD1. The trim removed 6 bases at V and 0 bases at J, leaving 2 bases unmatched. The germline CDR1 and CDR2 sequences are MNHEY and SMNVEV (reference sequence). This CDR3 has 13 amino acids. The CDR3 protein is CASSGTVSYEQYF. The CDR3 DNA follows: TGTGCCAGCAGCGGGACAGTCTCCTACGAGCAGTACTTC.

The rearrangement joins TRBV7-9 to TRBJ2-1, with a tentative D call TRBD2 (5 bases). The CDR3 extends over 16 amino acids. Germline V gene lookup returns CDR1 SEHNR and CDR2 FQNEAQ (reference sequence). The ends were cut back, 4 bases at V and 4 bases at J, with 17 bases in the middle. The CDR3, as DNA: TGTGCCAGCAGCTCCACGATGGGGTCGGGGTACAATGAGCAGTTCTTC. Translation gives CASSSTMGSGYNEQFF.

The sample holds a few counts of this clone. Other DNA sequences within the sample encode an identical CDR3. The rearrangement joins TRBV5-5 to TRBJ1-5; D unresolved. V was pared by 0 bases and J by 4 bases, with 8 bases between. The CDR3 consists of 14 residues. The germline V gene encodes CDR1 SGHKS and CDR2 YYEKEE (reference sequence). The chain's CDR3 is CASSLAAGNQPQHF. The CDR3 DNA reads TGTGCCAGCAGCTTGGCGGCGGGTAATCAGCCCCAGCATTTT. Drawing the rest from reference TRBV5-5 and TRBJ1-5, the complete variable domain is DAGVTQSPTHLIKTRGQQVTLRCSPISGHKSVSWYQQVLGQGPQFIFQYYEKEERGRGNFPDRFSARQFPNYSSELNVNALLLGDSALYLCASSLAAGNQPQHFGDGTRLSIL.

The chain employs TRBV5-1 and TRBJ2-3; D remains unclear. V shed 3 bases and J shed 5 bases, with 4 bases lying between them. This CDR3 has 11 residues. CDR1 and CDR2 from the germline V gene are SGHRS and YFSETQ. The CDR3 nucleotides are TGCGCCAGCAGCTACGGAGATACGCAGTATTTT. Its translation is CASSYGDTQYF.

This clone was seen only a few times. This specimen includes other DNA sequences encoding the same CDR3. The rearrangement links TRBV19 to TRBJ1-5, with D hard to call. The CDR3 has 13 amino acids. V lost 6 bases to trimming and J lost 1 base, with 7 bases between them. Germline loops: CDR1 LNHDA, CDR2 SQIVND (reference sequence). DNA for the CDR3: TGTGCCAGTAGAGGAGTAAGCAATCAGCCCCAGCATTTT. Translation gives CASRGVSNQPQHF. Full variable domain (missing parts from reference TRBV19 and TRBJ1-5): DGGITQSPKYLFRKEGQNVTLSCEQNLNHDAMYWYRQDPGQGLRLIYYSQIVNDFQKGDIAEGYSVSREKKESFPLTVTSAQKNPTAFYLCASRGVSNQPQHFGDGTRLSIL.

This clone was counted once. This chain uses TRBV28 with TRBJ2-3; D gene ambiguous. In germline, CDR1 is MDHEN, CDR2 SYDVKM. The V and J ends lost 2 bases and 4 bases respectively, with 7 bases between them. The CDR3 runs 13 residues. The CDR3 region is CASSLESADTQYF. The CDR3, as DNA: TGTGCCAGCAGTTTAGAGTCGGCAGATACGCAGTATTTT. The entire variable domain, with the rest obtained from reference TRBV28 and TRBJ2-3, is as follows: DVKVTQSSRYLVKRTGEKVFLECVQDMDHENMFWYRQDPGLGLRLIYFSYDVKMKEKGDIPEGYSVSREKKERFSLILESASTNQTSMYLCASSLESADTQYFGPGTRLTVL.

V usage is TRBV19 and J usage is TRBJ1-5, with a weak D call TRBD1 (6 bases). The germline gives CDR1 LNHDA, CDR2 SQIVND (reference sequence). This CDR3 has 15 amino acids. V was shortened by 6 bases and J by 5 bases, with 17 bases between the two germline ends. In DNA form, the CDR3 reads TGTGCCAGTAGAATGACAGGATCTAGGGATCAGCCCCAGCATTTT. Protein: CASRMTGSRDQPQHF.